Below are 2 T cell receptor beta chains sequenced from a single sample in a study of CD8 T cells in acute hepatitis C reinfection. Broader study findings: Preferential TRBV04 and TRBV06 usage appeared in all groups and was not explained by the naive pool.

The assay was immunoSEQ multiplex PCR, and TCRdb's table has in-frame clones only and misses some. In the table there are some 4,000 clones, 40% to 50% of which are singletons. Indicated time point: acute HCV infection, within 168 days of estimated infection date. Sequencing of hepatitis C virus-specific cells was done ex vivo rather than after in vitro expansion. The sample consisted of HCV NS3-1073 tetramer-sorted CD8+ T cells from PBMCs, taken during acute infection. The source is a man younger than 40 with chronic hepatitis C.

The V call is TRBV19, the J call TRBJ2-7; 8 bases are shared with TRBD2. V shed 0 bases and J 2 bases; nucleotides not matched to a gene: 6. CDR3 length equals 16 residues. Germline V gene data show CDR1 as LNHDA and CDR2 as SQIVND (reference sequence). CDR3 in amino acids: CASSIEGSGAPYEQYF. The CDR3 DNA reads as TGTGCCAGTAGTATAGAGGGTAGCGGGGCCCCCTACGAGCAGTACTTC.

In its sample, this clone was seen a few times. J is TRBJ2-2 and V is TRBV15, with 8 bases lining up with TRBD1. The CDR3 consists of 13 residues. The germline gives CDR1 LNHNV, CDR2 YYDKDF (reference sequence). After removal of 4 bases from V and 6 bases from J, the junction contained 1 base not matched to a gene. CDR3 residues: CATSKQGAGELFF. The CDR3 nucleotides are TGTGCCACCAGCAAACAGGGGGCCGGGGAGCTGTTTTTT.